This T cell receptor beta chain is from a study of CD8 T cells in ankylosing spondylitis. This clonotype was counted only a few times. Its target is unknown. TCRdb reanalysed the 5' RACE reads using MiXCR and keeps one entry per CDR3 protein. In the table there are about 840,000 distinct CDR3 sequences, approximately 12% of which are singletons. Regarding the study as a whole: One TCR beta motif, made up of roughly eight highly homologous variants, appeared characteristic of ankylosing spondylitis blood.

The source material was blood, either unsorted or a sorted T cell fraction (not recorded which). The TCR originated in a male donor with ankylosing spondylitis.

The CDR3 nucleotides are TGTGCCAGCAGTTTTGAGAGGGACGAAAAACTGTTTTTT. This codes for CASSFERDEKLFF. The rearrangement links TRBV12-3 or TRBV12-4 to TRBJ1-4, with TRBD1 as a possible D gene (5 bases). V was shortened by 3 bases and J by 8 bases, with 10 bases between the two germline ends. CDR3 length equals 13 residues.